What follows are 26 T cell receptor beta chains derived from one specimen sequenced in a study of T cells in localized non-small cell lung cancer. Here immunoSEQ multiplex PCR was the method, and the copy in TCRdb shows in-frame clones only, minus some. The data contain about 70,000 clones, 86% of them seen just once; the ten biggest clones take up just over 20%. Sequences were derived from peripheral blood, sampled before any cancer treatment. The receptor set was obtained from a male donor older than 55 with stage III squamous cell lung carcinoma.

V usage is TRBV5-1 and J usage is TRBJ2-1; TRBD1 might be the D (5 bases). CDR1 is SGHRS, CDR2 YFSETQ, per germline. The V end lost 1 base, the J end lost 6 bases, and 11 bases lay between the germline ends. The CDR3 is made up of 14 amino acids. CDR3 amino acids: CASSLRPTGNEQFF. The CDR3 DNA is TGCGCCAGCAGCTTGAGACCAACAGGCAATGAGCAGTTCTTC.

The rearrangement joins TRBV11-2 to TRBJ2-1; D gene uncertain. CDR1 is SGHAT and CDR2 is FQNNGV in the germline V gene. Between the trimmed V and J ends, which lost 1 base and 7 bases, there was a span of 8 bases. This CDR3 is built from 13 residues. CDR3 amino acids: CASSLGPQNEQFF. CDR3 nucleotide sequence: TGTGCCAGCAGCTTAGGGCCTCAGAATGAGCAGTTCTTC.

The CDR3 nucleotides read TGTGCCAGCAGTACGTCCGGGACACGGATCGCCGGGGAGCTGTTTTTT. It specifies CASSTSGTRIAGELFF. The rearrangement links TRBV28 to TRBJ2-2, with a weak D call TRBD1 (6 bases). The CDR3 length is 16 residues. Trimming removed 5 bases at V and 6 bases at J, with 19 bases between. Germline CDR1 MDHEN, CDR2 SYDVKM.

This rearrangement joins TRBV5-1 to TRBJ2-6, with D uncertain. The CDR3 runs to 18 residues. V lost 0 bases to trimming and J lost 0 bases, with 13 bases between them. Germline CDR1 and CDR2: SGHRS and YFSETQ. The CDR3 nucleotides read TGCGCCAGCAGCTTGGAGGAGCTCCCGAACTCTGGGGCCAACGTCCTGACTTTC. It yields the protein CASSLEELPNSGANVLTF.

CDR3 loop: CATSRAETGELFF. The DNA of the CDR3 is TGTGCCACCAGCAGAGCTGAAACCGGGGAGCTGTTTTTT. The chain joins TRBV15 to TRBJ2-2; D is unresolved. From germline, CDR1 is LNHNV and CDR2 YYDKDF (reference sequence). V was cut by 1 base and J by 5 bases, with 5 bases left in between. The CDR3 totals 13 residues.

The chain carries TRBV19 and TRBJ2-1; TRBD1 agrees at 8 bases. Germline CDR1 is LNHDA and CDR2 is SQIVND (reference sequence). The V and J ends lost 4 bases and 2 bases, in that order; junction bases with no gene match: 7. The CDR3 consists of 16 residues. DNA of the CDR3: TGTGCCAGTAGTACCCCTGGACAGGGTACCTACAATGAGCAGTTCTTC. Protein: CASSTPGQGTYNEQFF.

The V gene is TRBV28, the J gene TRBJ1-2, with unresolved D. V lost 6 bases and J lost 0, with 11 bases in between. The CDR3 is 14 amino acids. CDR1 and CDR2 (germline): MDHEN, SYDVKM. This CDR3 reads CASRTTGANYGYTF. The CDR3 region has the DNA TGTGCCAGCAGAACAACGGGAGCTAACTATGGCTACACCTTC.

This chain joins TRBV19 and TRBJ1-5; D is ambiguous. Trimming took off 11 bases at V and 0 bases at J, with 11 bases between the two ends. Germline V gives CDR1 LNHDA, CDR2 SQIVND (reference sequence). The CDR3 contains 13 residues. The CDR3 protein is CASMDFSNQPQHF. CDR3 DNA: TGTGCCTCTATGGACTTTAGCAATCAGCCCCAGCATTTT.

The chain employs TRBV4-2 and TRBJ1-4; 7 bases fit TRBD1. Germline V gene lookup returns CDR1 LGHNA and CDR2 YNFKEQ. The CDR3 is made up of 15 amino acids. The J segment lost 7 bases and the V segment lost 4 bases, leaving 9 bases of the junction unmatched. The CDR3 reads CASSPPPTGIEKLFF. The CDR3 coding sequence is TGTGCCAGCAGCCCCCCGCCGACAGGGATTGAAAAACTGTTTTTT.

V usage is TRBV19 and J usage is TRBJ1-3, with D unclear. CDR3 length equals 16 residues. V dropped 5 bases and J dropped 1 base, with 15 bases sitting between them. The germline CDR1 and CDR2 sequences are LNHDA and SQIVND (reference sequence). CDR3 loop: CASSLLSPGSGNTIYF. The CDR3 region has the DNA TGTGCCAGTAGTCTCCTCTCTCCGGGGTCTGGAAACACCATATATTTT.

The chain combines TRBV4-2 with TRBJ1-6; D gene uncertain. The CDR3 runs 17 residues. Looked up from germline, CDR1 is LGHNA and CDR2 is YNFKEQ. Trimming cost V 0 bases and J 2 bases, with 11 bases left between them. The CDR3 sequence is CASSQDHGPAYNSPLHF. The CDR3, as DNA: TGTGCCAGCAGCCAAGATCATGGCCCCGCCTATAATTCACCCCTCCACTTT.

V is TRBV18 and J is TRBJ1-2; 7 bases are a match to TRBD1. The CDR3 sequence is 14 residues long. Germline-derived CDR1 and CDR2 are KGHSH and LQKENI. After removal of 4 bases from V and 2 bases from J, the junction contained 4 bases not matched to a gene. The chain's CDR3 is CASSLDRANYGYTF. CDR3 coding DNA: TGTGCCAGCTCACTAGACAGGGCCAACTATGGCTACACCTTC.

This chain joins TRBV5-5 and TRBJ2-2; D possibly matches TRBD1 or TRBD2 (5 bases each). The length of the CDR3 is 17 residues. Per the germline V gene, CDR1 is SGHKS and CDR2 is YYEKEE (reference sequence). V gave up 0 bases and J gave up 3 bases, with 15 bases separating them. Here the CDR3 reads CASSLGGPSIYTGELFF. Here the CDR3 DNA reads TGTGCCAGCAGCTTGGGGGGACCGTCGATTTACACCGGGGAGCTGTTTTTT.

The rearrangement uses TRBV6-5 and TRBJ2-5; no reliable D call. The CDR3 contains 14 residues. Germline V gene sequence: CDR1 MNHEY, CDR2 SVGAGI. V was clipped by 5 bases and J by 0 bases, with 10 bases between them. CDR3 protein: CASSAGRNQETQYF. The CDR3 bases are TGTGCCAGCAGTGCCGGACGGAACCAAGAGACCCAGTACTTC.

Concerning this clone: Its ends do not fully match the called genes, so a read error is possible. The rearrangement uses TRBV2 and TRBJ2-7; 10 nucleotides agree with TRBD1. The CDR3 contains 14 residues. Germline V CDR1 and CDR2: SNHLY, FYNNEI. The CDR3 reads CASSGRDRGALLHF. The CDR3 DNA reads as TGTGCCAGCAGTGGACGGGACAGGGGAGCCTTGCTGCACTTC.

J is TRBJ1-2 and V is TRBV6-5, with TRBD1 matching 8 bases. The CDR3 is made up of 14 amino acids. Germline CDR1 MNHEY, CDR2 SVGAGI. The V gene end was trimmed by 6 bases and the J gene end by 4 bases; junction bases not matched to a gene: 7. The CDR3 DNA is TGTGCCAGCAGCCCGACAGGGGCCGCCTATGGCTACACCTTC. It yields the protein CASSPTGAAYGYTF.

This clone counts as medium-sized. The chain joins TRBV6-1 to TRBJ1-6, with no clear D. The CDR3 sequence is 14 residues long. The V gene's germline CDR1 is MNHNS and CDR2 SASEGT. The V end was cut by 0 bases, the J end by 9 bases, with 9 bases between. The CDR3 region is CASSEAEGSSPLHF. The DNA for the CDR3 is TGTGCCAGCAGTGAAGCGGAAGGGAGTTCACCCCTCCACTTT.

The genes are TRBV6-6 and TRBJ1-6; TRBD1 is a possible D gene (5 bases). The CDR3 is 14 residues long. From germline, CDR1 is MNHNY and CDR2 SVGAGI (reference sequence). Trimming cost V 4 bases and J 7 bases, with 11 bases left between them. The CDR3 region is CASSSGTVNSPLHF. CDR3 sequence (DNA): TGTGCCAGCAGTTCCGGGACGGTGAATTCACCCCTCCACTTT.

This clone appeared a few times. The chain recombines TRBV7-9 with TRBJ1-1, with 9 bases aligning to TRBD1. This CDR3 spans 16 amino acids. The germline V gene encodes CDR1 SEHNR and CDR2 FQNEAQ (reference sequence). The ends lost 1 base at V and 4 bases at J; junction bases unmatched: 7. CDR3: CASSLGDRVRGTEAFF. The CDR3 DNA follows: TGTGCCAGCAGCTTAGGGGACAGGGTTCGTGGCACTGAAGCTTTCTTT.

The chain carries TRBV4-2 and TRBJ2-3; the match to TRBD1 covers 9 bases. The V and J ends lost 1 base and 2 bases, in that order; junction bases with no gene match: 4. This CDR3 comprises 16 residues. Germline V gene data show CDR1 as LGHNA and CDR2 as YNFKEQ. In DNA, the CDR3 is TGTGCCAGCAGCCAAGGGACAGGGGAATCCACAGATACGCAGTATTTT. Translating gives CASSQGTGESTDTQYF.

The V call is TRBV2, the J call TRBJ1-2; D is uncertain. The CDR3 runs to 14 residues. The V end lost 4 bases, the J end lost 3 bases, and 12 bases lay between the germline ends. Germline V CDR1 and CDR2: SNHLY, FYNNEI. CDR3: CASSVLWSDYGYTF. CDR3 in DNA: TGTGCCAGCAGTGTTCTTTGGAGTGACTATGGCTACACCTTC.

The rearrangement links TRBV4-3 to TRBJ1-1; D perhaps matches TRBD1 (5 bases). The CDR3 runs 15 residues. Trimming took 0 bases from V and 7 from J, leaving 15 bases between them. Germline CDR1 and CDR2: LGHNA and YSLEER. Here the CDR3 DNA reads TGCGCCAGCAGCCAAGATCCCAGGGCTTACAGTGAAGCTTTCTTT. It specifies CASSQDPRAYSEAFF.

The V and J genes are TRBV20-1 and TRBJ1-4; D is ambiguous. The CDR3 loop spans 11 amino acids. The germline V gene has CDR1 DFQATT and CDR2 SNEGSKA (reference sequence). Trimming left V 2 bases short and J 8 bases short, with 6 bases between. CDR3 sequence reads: CSARTGEKLFF. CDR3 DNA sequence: TGCAGTGCTAGAACCGGAGAAAAACTGTTTTTT.

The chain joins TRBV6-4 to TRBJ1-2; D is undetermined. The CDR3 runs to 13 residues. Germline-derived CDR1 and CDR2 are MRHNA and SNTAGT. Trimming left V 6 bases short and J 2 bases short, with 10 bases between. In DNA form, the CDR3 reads TGTGCCAGCAGCCCCACTGAGAACTATGGCTACACCTTC. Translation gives CASSPTENYGYTF.

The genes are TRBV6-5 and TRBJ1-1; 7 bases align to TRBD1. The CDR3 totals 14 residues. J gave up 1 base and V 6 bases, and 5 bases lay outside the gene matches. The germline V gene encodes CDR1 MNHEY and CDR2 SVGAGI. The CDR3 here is CASRAQGRNTEAFF. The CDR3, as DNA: TGTGCCAGCAGGGCACAGGGGAGGAACACTGAAGCTTTCTTT.

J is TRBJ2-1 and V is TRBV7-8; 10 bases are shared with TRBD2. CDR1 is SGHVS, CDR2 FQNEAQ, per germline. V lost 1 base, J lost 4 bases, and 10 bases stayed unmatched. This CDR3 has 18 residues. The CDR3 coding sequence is TGTGCCAGCAGCTTAGTTGGTAGCGGGGGGAGCAATTACAATGAGCAGTTCTTC. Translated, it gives CASSLVGSGGSNYNEQFF.